These 4 T cell receptor beta chains were sequenced from one sample in a study of blood T cell repertoires in COVID-19. Generated by immunoSEQ multiplex PCR, the TCRdb table keeps only in-frame clones and is missing some. This table has 100,000 to 140,000 clones, 84% appearing once. Sequences were obtained from peripheral blood. These receptors were collected from a human donor in a cohort sampled during active COVID-19.

In its sample, this clone was seen once. V gene TRBV28 combines with J gene TRBJ2-7, with 13 bases identical to TRBD2. V dropped 6 bases and J dropped 5; count of bases not matched to a gene: 7. Germline V gene data show CDR1 as MDHEN and CDR2 as SYDVKM. The CDR3 is 15 residues long. CDR3: CASRRTSGRLHEQYF. DNA of the CDR3: TGTGCCAGCAGACGGACTAGCGGGAGACTTCACGAGCAGTACTTC.

This chain joins TRBV18 and TRBJ1-1, with D tentatively TRBD1 (5 bases). This CDR3 is 14 amino acids long. With 1 base removed from V and 4 bases from J, the gap between germline ends came to 10 bases. CDR1 and CDR2 from the germline V gene are KGHSH and LQKENI. In nucleotides, the CDR3 is TGTGCCAGCTCACCACAGGGGAAGGGCACTGAAGCTTTCTTT. It translates to CASSPQGKGTEAFF.

V is TRBV27 and J is TRBJ2-1; 9 bases match TRBD1. The CDR3 has 14 residues. The germline V gene has CDR1 MNHEY and CDR2 SMNVEV (reference sequence). Trimming removed 6 bases from V and 9 bases from J; junction bases left unmatched: 9. DNA for the CDR3: TGTGCCAGCAGCCTAGGGGACAGGGTCGGTGAGCAGTTCTTC. Its translation is CASSLGDRVGEQFF.

The chain links TRBV1 to TRBJ2-5; the D call TRBD2 from the table was never checked on the DNA. TRBV1 is a pseudogene segment. The CDR3 runs to 19 residues. The CDR3 bases are TGCACCAGCAGCCACCCACTGGAGACTAGCGGGAGTAGCGGAGAGACCCAGTACTTC. Amino acids: CTSSHPLETSGSSGETQYF.